This T cell receptor beta chain was sequenced during a study of regulatory T cells in long-lasting Graves disease (dated by TCRdb to the early 2020s). In the study overall: Patients with newly diagnosed Graves' disease had been on antithyroid drugs for under 3 months. Persistent Graves' disease patients were compared with newly diagnosed Graves' disease patients by peripheral blood TCR sequencing and RNA sequencing. The study was registered as a clinical trial and conducted in China. A total of some 35 samples underwent TCR sequencing: about 13 from persistent and approximately 20 from newly diagnosed Graves' disease patients.

The full study reports these points: Persistent Graves' disease patients showed lower TCR Shannon entropy and fewer highly expanded clones than newly diagnosed patients, suggesting clonal expansion. Only the TCR beta chain was sequenced and analyzed. Patients with persistent disease shared more public clonotypes (fewer than 3,000) than newly diagnosed patients did (approximately 1,000). TRBV28, TRBJ1-2 and TRBJ2-5 were preferentially used in persistent disease, while TRBV20-1 and TRBJ2-1 were favored in newly diagnosed disease. The authors noted that the small sample size was a limitation that may lower accuracy. Only peripheral blood was studied, because thyroid tissue, the primary lesion, was inaccessible.

V loses 2 bases, J loses 5 bases, and the germline ends lie 12 bases apart. Taken from the germline V gene (reference sequence), the CDR1 and CDR2 loops are SEHNR and FQNEAQ. The CDR3 has 14 amino acids, counting the end cysteine and phenylalanine. The only DNA kept is the CDR3, 42 bases in frame from the first base. The sample's time point label, decoded: newly diagnosed GD, antithyroid drugs for less than 3 months. RNA was extracted from PBMCs in TRIzol for both TCR sequencing and RNA sequencing. Graves' disease was diagnosed according to American Thyroid Association guidelines. Patients were recruited from an endocrinology department in Xi'an, China. Each patient gave about 8.1 milliliters of peripheral blood, collected in an EDTA anticoagulant tube. Ficoll Paque Plus density gradient separation was used to isolate PBMCs, and no additional T cell sorting was done. An Agilent 2100 Bioanalyzer and agarose gel were used to check RNA quality, while a NanoDrop 2000 measured RNA concentration.

The protocol used for the library was multiplex PCR. The listed sequencing device is Illumina HiSeq 4000. CDR3 regions were amplified by Arm-PCR with iRepertoire HTBI primers to construct TCR beta libraries. Before sequencing, the PCR products went through gel purification. The study's own analysis went as follows. A total of some 60 TRBV and about 13 TRBJ segments were identified across samples and were used for gene usage analysis of CDR3 amino acid clonotypes. Filtered high-quality paired reads were merged into contigs using COPE and FqMerger. BLAST was used to align contigs to the IMGT TRBV, TRBD and TRBJ reference genes, and CDR3 was defined following IMGT. Any clonotype with a frequency above 0.1% was counted as a highly expanded clone. Shannon entropy was used to measure repertoire diversity, and the Gini coefficient was used to measure V-J evenness. A clonotype found in more than one individual was treated as public. The public reads were run again by TCRdb, first through fastp at Q25 and then through MiXCR, and only productive beta chains were kept. Rows matching on CDR3 protein sequence are summarized as one entry with the most common DNA and genes. These V and J calls are TCRdb output, not the study's own analysis. This sample has more than 450,000 distinct CDR3 sequences in its table, and around 12% of those were observed once. The ten largest clones represent more than 8% of the sample.

As to this clonotype: Its antigen specificity is not known. Within one base of it there is no much larger clone, and no base qualities were kept.

This sample also belongs to another study, concerning T cells in Graves' hyperthyroidism and ophthalmopathy. That second publication adds: Graves' hyperthyroidism was defined as stable when no progression to ophthalmopathy occurred over 18 months of follow-up. The hyperthyroidism patients were between 18 and 65 years old and newly diagnosed, with a disease duration of less than 2 months. Any patient with an uncontrolled infection, another autoimmune disease, pregnancy or lactation was excluded. Diagnoses were established on the basis of clinical symptoms, serum thyroxine and TRAb, thyroid ultrasound, and orbital computed tomography. For the first round of RT-PCR on the TCR CDR3, the HTBI primer set was used together with the Qiagen OneStep RT-PCR kit. Blood samples also contained most of the expanded thyroid clonotypes (frequency above 0.001), which suggests that blood repertoires may reflect thyroid immune responses. A model built on a 13 V-J signature distinguished ophthalmopathy from stable hyperthyroidism, reaching about 88% sensitivity and under 84% specificity in cross-validation and 80%/75% in testing. In validation, the model predicted progression to ophthalmopathy a median of about 6 months before onset, with 70% to 71% sensitivity and 72.22% specificity. To identify TCR V-J signatures that set the groups apart, the researchers used a discovery cohort of 90 to 100 patients, made up of under 45 with Graves' ophthalmopathy and 55 to 65 with stable Graves' hyperthyroidism. Whether ophthalmopathy could be predicted prospectively was tested in an independent validation cohort made up of under 20 hyperthyroidism patients plus 17 patients who later progressed to ophthalmopathy. The approximately 97 discovery patients were randomly divided into training and test sets at a 7:3 ratio. In addition, the study compared T-cell repertoires in thyroid tissue and in blood from roughly 6 Graves' hyperthyroidism patients. After blood sampling, hyperthyroidism patients were treated with methimazole at a starting dose of 30 mg daily, and ophthalmopathy patients were treated with high-dose intravenous methylprednisolone. Libraries were constructed in a second round of multiplex PCR, after which size selection and purification were carried out. Libraries were sequenced paired-end with 100 bp reads on an Illumina HiSeq2000. SOAPnuke was used to process the raw data, removing reads that contained adapters or uncalled bases, had a mean Phred below 15, or lacked an exact match to the constant primer or identifier. High-quality paired reads were merged with COPE v1.2.5, and unique nucleotide sequences were defined as clonotypes. Clonotypes were aligned to IMGT TRBV, TRBD and TRBJ reference segments using MiTCR v1.1. Analysis was restricted to V-J combinations with a frequency above 0.0001, which covered about 99% of repertoires. The TCS score was defined as the ratio of F50 (clonal expansion) to E x V (chaos), calculated using BLOSUM62-based TCRdist between CDR3 peptides within each V-J. Welch's t-statistics and random forest reduced 514 V-J features to 13, which were used in a naive Bayes classifier (R e1071). No statistical method was used to set the sample size in advance, and investigators knew the group allocation. According to the paper, TCR Vbeta CDR3 sequencing was carried out on about 140 peripheral blood samples, which came from over 40 ophthalmopathy, under 85 hyperthyroidism and some 17 progressor patients.

The input for sequencing was peripheral blood mononuclear cells (PBMCs), taken at new diagnosis, from a patient treated with antithyroid drugs. The chain is assembled from TRBV7-9 and TRBJ2-5, and perhaps TRBD2 as D gene, on 5 matching bases. The receptor was derived from a woman in her thirties with Graves disease. Donor details come from another sample of the same person, matched by shared clones. The CDR3 protein sequence reads: CASSLRAGIETQYF. The DNA is as follows: TGTGCCAGCAGCTTAAGGGCCGGGATCGAGACCCAGTACTTC.